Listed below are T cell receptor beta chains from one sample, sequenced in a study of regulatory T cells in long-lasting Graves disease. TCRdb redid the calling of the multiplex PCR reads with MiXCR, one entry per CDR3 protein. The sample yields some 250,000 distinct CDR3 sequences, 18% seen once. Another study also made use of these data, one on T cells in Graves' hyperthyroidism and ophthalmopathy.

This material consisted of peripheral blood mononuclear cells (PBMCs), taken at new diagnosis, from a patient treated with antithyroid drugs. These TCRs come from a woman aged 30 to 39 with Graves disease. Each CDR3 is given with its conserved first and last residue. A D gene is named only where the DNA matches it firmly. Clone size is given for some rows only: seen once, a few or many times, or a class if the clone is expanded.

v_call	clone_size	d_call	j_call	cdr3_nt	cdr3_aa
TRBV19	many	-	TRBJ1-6	TGTGCCAGTAGACTGACTCCCGGAGATTCACCCCTCCACTTT	CASRLTPGDSPLHF
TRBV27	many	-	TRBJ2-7	TGTGCCAGCAGTTTAAGTGGCAGCACCTACGAGCAGTACTTC	CASSLSGSTYEQYF
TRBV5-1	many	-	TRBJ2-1	TGCGCCAGCAGCCCGTACCCTTTGGCGGCATCTATCAATGAGCAGTTCTTC	CASSPYPLAASINEQFF
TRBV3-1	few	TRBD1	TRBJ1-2	TGTGCCAGCAGCCCAACGGCGGACAGGGAGTACACCTTC	CASSPTADREYTF
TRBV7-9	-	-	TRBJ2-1	TGTGCCAGCAGCCCGTTGACAGCTGACAATGAGCAGTTCTTC	CASSPLTADNEQFF
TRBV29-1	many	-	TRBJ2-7	TGCAGCGCCAGAGGGACGGTAGCCTACGAGCAGTACTTC	CSARGTVAYEQYF
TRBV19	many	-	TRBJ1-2	TGTGCCAGTAGTATAGCGACAGAGTATGGCTACACCTTC	CASSIATEYGYTF
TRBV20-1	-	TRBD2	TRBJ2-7	TGCAGTGCTAGATCTGCTGGCGGGAGCGTAAAAGAGCAGTACTTC	CSARSAGGSVKEQYF
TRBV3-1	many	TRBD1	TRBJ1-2	TGTGCCAGCAGCCTAGACTCGGGACAGGCGATCTATGGCTACACCTTC	CASSLDSGQAIYGYTF
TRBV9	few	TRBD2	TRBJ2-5	TGTGCCAGCAGCGTAGTTGCGGGGGGCCCTACCCAGTACTTC	CASSVVAGGPTQYF
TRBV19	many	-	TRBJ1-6	TGTGCCAGTAGTTGGGGGGATTCACCCCTCCACTTT	CASSWGDSPLHF
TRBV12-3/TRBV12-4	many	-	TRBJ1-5	TGTGCCAGCAGTGCCAGGCGGGCCTCCCTGGGGGGTAGCAATCAGCCCCAGCATTTT	CASSARRASLGGSNQPQHF
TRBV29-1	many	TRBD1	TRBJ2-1	TGCAGCGTTGACGCGGGACAGGGGTCGGAAGGGCAGTTCTTC	CSVDAGQGSEGQFF
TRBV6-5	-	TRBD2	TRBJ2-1	TGTGCCAGCAGTTACGCAGCGGGGGGGCCCTACAATGAGCAGTTCTTC	CASSYAAGGPYNEQFF
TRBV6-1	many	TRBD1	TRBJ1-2	TGTGCCAGCAGTGAAGTCACAGGGGATAGCTATGGCTACACCTTC	CASSEVTGDSYGYTF
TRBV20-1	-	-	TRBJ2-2	TGCAGTGCTCGTGGAGTATCGGGGGAGCTGTTTTTT	CSARGVSGELFF
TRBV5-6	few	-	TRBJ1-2	TGTGCCAGCAGCTCGGGACTGCCCGACCGCTATGGCTACACCTTC	CASSSGLPDRYGYTF
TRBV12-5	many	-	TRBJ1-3	TGTGCTAGTGGTCCCCCAGGGGCCTTCTCTGGAAACACCATATATTTT	CASGPPGAFSGNTIYF
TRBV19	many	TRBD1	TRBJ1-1	TGTGCCAGTGGTCCAGGGGGGACTGAAGCTTTCTTT	CASGPGGTEAFF
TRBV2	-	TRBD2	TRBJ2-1	TGTGCCAGCAGTGAATTGGGCGGGGGGACTTTTGAACAGTTCTTC	CASSELGGGTFEQFF
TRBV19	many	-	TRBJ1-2	TGTGCCAGTAGTATACCCCCTCGGGACAACGATGGCTACACCTTC	CASSIPPRDNDGYTF
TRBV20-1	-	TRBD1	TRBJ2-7	TGCAGTGCTATTCAGCGACAGGGTTACTACGAGCAGTACTTC	CSAIQRQGYYEQYF
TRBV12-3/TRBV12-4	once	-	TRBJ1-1	TGTGCCAGCAGTTGGGGGGGATCCCAAGCTGAAGCTTTCTTT	CASSWGGSQAEAFF
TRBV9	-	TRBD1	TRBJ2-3	TGTGCCAGCAGCGTAGGAGGGACAGGGACAGATACGCAGTATTTT	CASSVGGTGTDTQYF
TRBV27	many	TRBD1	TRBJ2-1	TGTGCCAGCGGACAGGGCAATGAGCAGTTCTTC	CASGQGNEQFF
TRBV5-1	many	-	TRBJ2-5	TGCGCCAGCAGCTACAGCGATCCGATTCAAGAGACCCAGTACTTC	CASSYSDPIQETQYF
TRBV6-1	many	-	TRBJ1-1	TGTGCCAGCAGTGAACAGGGAGGATACACTGAAGCTTTCTTT	CASSEQGGYTEAFF
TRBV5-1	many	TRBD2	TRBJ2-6	TGCGCCAGCAGCTTGGTAGCGGGGGGGGGCTCTGGGGCCAACGTCCTGACTTTC	CASSLVAGGGSGANVLTF
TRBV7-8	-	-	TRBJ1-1	TGTGCCAGCAGCCCCGGGACAAGCACTGAAGCTTTCTTT	CASSPGTSTEAFF
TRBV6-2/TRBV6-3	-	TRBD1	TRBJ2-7	TGTGCCAGCAGTTGCAGAGACAGGGTCGAGCAGTACTTC	CASSCRDRVEQYF
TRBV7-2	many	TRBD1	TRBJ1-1	TGTGCCAGCAGCTTCGACAGGGGGGGGGACACTGAAGCTTTCTTT	CASSFDRGGDTEAFF
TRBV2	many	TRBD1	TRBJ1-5	TGTGCCAGCAGCAGGACAGGGCCCCAGCATTTT	CASSRTGPQHF
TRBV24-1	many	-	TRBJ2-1	TGTGCCACCAGTTCGTCGGGGGCGCGGTACAATGAGCAGTTCTTC	CATSSSGARYNEQFF
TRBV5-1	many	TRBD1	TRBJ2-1	TGCGCCAGCAGACTGGGACAGGTCTTTAAGGGGAGCTCCTACAATGAGCAGTTCTTC	CASRLGQVFKGSSYNEQFF
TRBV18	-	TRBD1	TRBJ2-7	TGTGCCAGCTCGCCAGACAGGGAAGAGCAGTACTTC	CASSPDREEQYF
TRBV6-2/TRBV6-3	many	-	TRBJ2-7	TGTGCCAGCAGTTACGCCTCGGGTGGCAACTACGAGCAGTACTTC	CASSYASGGNYEQYF
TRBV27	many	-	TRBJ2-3	TGTGCCAGCAGGGGGGCCGGGACTTACACAGATACGCAGTATTTT	CASRGAGTYTDTQYF
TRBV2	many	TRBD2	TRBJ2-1	TGTGCCAGCAGTGGGACTAGCGGGGGGCATTACAATGAGCAGTTCTTC	CASSGTSGGHYNEQFF
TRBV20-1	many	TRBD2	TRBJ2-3	TGCAGTGCTAGGTATGCTAGCGGGGCCTCCGATACGCAGTATTTT	CSARYASGASDTQYF
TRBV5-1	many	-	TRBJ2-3	TGTGCCAGCAGCCGCTCGACGAATGCAGATACGCAGTATTTT	CASSRSTNADTQYF
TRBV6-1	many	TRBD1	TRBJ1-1	TGTGCCAGCAGTGAAGCAGACAGGCCAGGGGGATTT	CASSEADRPGGF
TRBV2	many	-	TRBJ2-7	TGTGCCAGCAGGCCAAGGGCCGGGATTCTTAAGGGCGAGCAGTACTTC	CASRPRAGILKGEQYF
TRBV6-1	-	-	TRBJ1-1	TGTGCCAGCAGTGCCGGGACCAGCACTGAAGCTTTCTTT	CASSAGTSTEAFF
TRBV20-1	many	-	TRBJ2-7	TGCAGTGCTAAGCCAGTTTCAATTTATTCCTACGAGCAGTACTTC	CSAKPVSIYSYEQYF
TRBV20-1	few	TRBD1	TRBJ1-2	TGCAGTGCTAGAGCGACAGGGAGGCTTAAAGGCTACACCTTC	CSARATGRLKGYTF
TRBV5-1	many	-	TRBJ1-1	TGTGCCAGCAGCTTGTGGGGGGGCACTGAAGCTTTCTTT	CASSLWGGTEAFF
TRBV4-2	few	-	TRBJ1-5	TGTGCCAGCAGCCAAGTCATGAGCAATCAGCCCCAGCATTTT	CASSQVMSNQPQHF
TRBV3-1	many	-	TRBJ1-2	TGTGCCAGCAGCCAGGGGGAGGGCTATGGCTACACCTTC	CASSQGEGYGYTF
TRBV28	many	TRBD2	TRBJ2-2	TGTGCCAGCAGTCGCGGGGGGCCGAACACCGGGGAGCTGTTTTTT	CASSRGGPNTGELFF
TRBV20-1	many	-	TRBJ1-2	TGCAGTGCTAGACCGACAGGAGCTACTAACTATGGCTACACCTTC	CSARPTGATNYGYTF
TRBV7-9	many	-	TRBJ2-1	TGTGCCAGCAGCTTAGCACGCCCACCGGGGAATGAGCAGTTCTTC	CASSLARPPGNEQFF
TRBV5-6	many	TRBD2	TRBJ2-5	TGTGCCAGCAGCTTGATTAGCGGGTTAGAGACCCAGTACTTC	CASSLISGLETQYF
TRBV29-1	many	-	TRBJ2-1	TGCAGCGTTGATCTCAGGGGGGTTTACAATGAGCAGTTCTTC	CSVDLRGVYNEQFF
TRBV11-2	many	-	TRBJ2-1	TGTGCCAGCAGCGCGACAGGAGGCTCCTACAATGAGCAGTTCTTC	CASSATGGSYNEQFF
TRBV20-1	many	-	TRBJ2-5	TGCAGTGCTAGAGATAAGGGGATGGAGACCCAGTACTTC	CSARDKGMETQYF
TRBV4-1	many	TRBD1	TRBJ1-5	TGCGCCAGCAGCCAAGACGGGGGACAGGCGGGGCAGCCCCAGCATTTT	CASSQDGGQAGQPQHF
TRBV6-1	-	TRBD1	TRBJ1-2	TGTGCCAGCAGTCAGGGGACAGGGGGGGATGGCTACACCTTC	CASSQGTGGDGYTF
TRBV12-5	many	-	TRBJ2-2	TGTGCTAGTGGTTTGGTACCTGTGGCCGGGGAGCTGTTTTTT	CASGLVPVAGELFF